A selection of T cell receptor beta chains follows, all from one sample in a study of blood T cells in healthy people across ages. TCRdb recomputed calls from the 5' RACE reads with MiXCR, one row per CDR3 protein. The sample lists around 900,000 distinct CDR3 sequences, roughly 51% occurring once. The sample consisted of blood. Receptors originate from an older woman in good health. CDR3s include the opening cysteine and the closing phenylalanine or tryptophan. The D gene is left open where the match is weak. Expanded clones are given a class, and other clones once, few, many or no size at all.

>NA|TRBV7-8|TRBJ1-5|few
CASRQTGNNQPQHF
TGTGCCAGCAGGCAGACAGGAAACAATCAGCCCCAGCATTTT
>NA|TRBV2|TRBJ2-7|few
CASGAWVREQYF
TGTGCCAGCGGGGCTTGGGTCCGCGAGCAGTACTTC
>NA|TRBV6-1|TRBJ2-1|few
CASRGGHFRAGYNEQFF
TGTGCCAGCAGGGGGGGGCACTTTAGGGCTGGCTACAATGAGCAGTTCTTC
>NA|TRBV5-1|TRBJ2-1|NA
CASSLGGGQGSYNEQFF
TGCGCCAGCAGCTTAGGCGGAGGACAAGGATCCTACAATGAGCAGTTCTTC
>NA|TRBV7-9|TRBJ2-7|NA
CASSLPPYPTYEQYF
TGTGCCAGCAGCCTACCACCCTACCCAACCTACGAGCAGTACTTC
>NA|TRBV7-2|TRBJ1-4|NA
CASSSPSGGEKLFF
TGTGCCAGCAGCTCCCCCTCGGGTGGAGAAAAACTGTTTTTT
>NA|TRBV3-1|TRBJ2-3|NA
CASTRGRTDTQYF
TGTGCCAGCACCCGGGGACGAACAGATACGCAGTATTTT
>NA|TRBV28|TRBJ2-4|few
CASSLVGIGKNIQYF
TGTGCCAGCAGTTTAGTAGGGATCGGCAAAAACATTCAGTACTTC
>NA|TRBV21-1|TRBJ2-3|few
CASSKSGSESNTQYF
TGTGCCAGCAGCAAAAGCGGGAGCGAGTCGAATACGCAGTATTTT
>NA|TRBV12-3/TRBV12-4|TRBJ2-2|NA
CASSRQGSTGELFF
TGTGCCAGCAGTCGGCAGGGGAGCACCGGGGAGCTGTTTTTT
>NA|TRBV2|TRBJ2-7|NA
CASHTTPYEQYF
TGTGCCAGCCATACAACCCCCTACGAGCAGTACTTC
>NA|TRBV7-2|TRBJ1-6|many
CASSPGHSPLHF
TGTGCCAGCAGCCCGGGACATTCACCCCTCCACTTT
>NA|TRBV5-1|TRBJ2-5|NA
CASSFKRRDQETQYF
TGCGCCAGCAGCTTTAAGCGGAGGGACCAAGAGACCCAGTACTTC
>NA|TRBV21-1|TRBJ2-7|few
CASSKCGRRPDKTYEQYF
TGTGCCAGCAGCAAATGTGGCCGGAGGCCCGACAAGACTTACGAGCAGTACTTC
>NA|TRBV7-3|TRBJ1-2|few
CASSLGGVDNYGYTF
TGTGCCAGCAGCTTAGGGGGGGTTGATAACTATGGCTACACCTTC
>NA|TRBV15|TRBJ1-4|NA
CATAETATNEKLFF
TGTGCCACCGCCGAGACAGCAACTAATGAAAAACTGTTTTTT
>NA|TRBV9|TRBJ2-7|NA
CASSSGTSQIYEQYF
TGTGCCAGCAGCTCCGGGACTTCTCAGATCTACGAGCAGTACTTC
>NA|TRBV7-9|TRBJ2-7|NA
CASSNRVDNEQYF
TGTGCCAGCTCAAACAGGGTAGACAACGAGCAGTACTTC
>NA|TRBV20-1|TRBJ2-7|NA
CSARGGPGTYEQYF
TGCAGTGCTAGAGGCGGTCCAGGCACCTACGAGCAGTACTTC
>TRBD1|TRBV7-2|TRBJ1-2|NA
CASSVGQVYGYTF
TGTGCCAGCAGCGTAGGACAGGTTTATGGCTACACCTTC
>NA|TRBV7-2|TRBJ2-7|NA
CASSLALSRDEQYF
TGTGCCAGCAGCTTAGCACTTTCCCGGGACGAGCAGTACTTC
>NA|TRBV4-2|TRBJ1-2|NA
CASSQDIGGYTF
TGTGCCAGCAGCCAGGACATTGGTGGCTACACCTTC
>NA|TRBV3-1|TRBJ1-2|NA
CASSQDRVDRPFDGYTF
TGTGCCAGCAGCCAAGATCGGGTTGACAGACCCTTCGATGGCTACACCTTC
>NA|TRBV28|TRBJ2-5|NA
CASSPPAGTQETQYF
TGTGCCAGCAGTCCCCCGGCGGGGACTCAAGAGACCCAGTACTTC
>NA|TRBV2|TRBJ2-3|NA
CASAAGSSTDTQYF
TGTGCCAGCGCGGCGGGAAGTAGCACAGATACGCAGTATTTT
>TRBD2|TRBV4-1|TRBJ2-5|NA
CASSQFTSAQETQYF
TGCGCCAGCAGCCAGTTTACTAGCGCCCAAGAGACCCAGTACTTC
>NA|TRBV28|TRBJ2-7|NA
CASSAWASTYEQYF
TGTGCCAGCAGTGCGTGGGCTTCAACCTACGAGCAGTACTTC
>TRBD1|TRBV2|TRBJ1-4|few
CASNLQGSNEKLFF
TGTGCCAGCAACCTACAGGGGAGTAATGAAAAACTGTTTTTT
>TRBD2|TRBV2|TRBJ2-1|NA
CASSGVRGAYNEQFF
TGTGCCAGCAGTGGGGTGCGGGGGGCCTACAATGAGCAGTTCTTC
>NA|TRBV27|TRBJ2-1|NA
CASSLWRTTGNEQFF
TGTGCCAGCAGTTTATGGCGGACAACGGGCAATGAGCAGTTCTTC
>NA|TRBV20-1|TRBJ2-4|NA
CSAKGGPTTKNIQYF
TGCAGTGCGAAGGGGGGACCGACTACCAAAAACATTCAGTACTTC
>NA|TRBV12-3/TRBV12-4|TRBJ2-7|NA
CASSGLSAYEQYF
TGTGCCAGCTCGGGTTTGTCGGCCTACGAGCAGTACTTC
>NA|TRBV6-6|TRBJ1-5|few
CASRKENQPQHF
TGTGCCAGCAGAAAAGAAAATCAGCCCCAGCATTTT
>NA|TRBV10-3|TRBJ1-2|NA
CAISGSQVYGYTF
TGTGCCATCAGTGGGTCTCAGGTCTATGGCTACACCTTC
>NA|TRBV12-3/TRBV12-4|TRBJ1-2|NA
CASSLKAGHLSVYGYTF
TGTGCCAGCAGTTTGAAGGCGGGACACCTCTCGGTTTATGGCTACACCTTC
>TRBD1|TRBV29-1|TRBJ2-3|few
CSCDRGVTDTQYF
TGCAGCTGCGACAGGGGCGTCACAGATACGCAGTATTTT
>TRBD2|TRBV9|TRBJ2-5|NA
CASSVEVGAGLALFRGETQYF
TGTGCCAGCAGCGTAGAGGTCGGAGCGGGACTAGCCCTATTTCGAGGAGAGACCCAGTACTTC
>NA|TRBV27|TRBJ2-1|NA
CASSPRGIRPYNEQFF
TGTGCCAGCAGCCCGAGGGGTATCCGCCCCTACAATGAGCAGTTCTTC
>NA|TRBV4-1|TRBJ2-4|few
CASSQGRVVGIKNIQYF
TGCGCCAGCAGCCAAGGACGGGTGGTAGGGATTAAAAACATTCAGTACTTC
>NA|TRBV3-1|TRBJ2-3|NA
CASSMEGTDTQYF
TGTGCCAGCAGCATGGAGGGCACAGATACGCAGTATTTT
>NA|TRBV4-1|TRBJ1-5|once
CASSQEAAANQPQHF
TGCGCCAGCAGCCAAGAGGCGGCAGCTAATCAGCCCCAGCATTTT
>TRBD2|TRBV6-1|TRBJ2-5|few
CASSETSGSETQYF
TGTGCCAGCAGTGAAACTAGCGGGAGTGAGACCCAGTACTTC
>NA|TRBV15|TRBJ2-5|NA
CATSNKPSNLVYF
TGTGCCACCAGCAATAAGCCGTCGAATTTAGTGTACTTC
>TRBD2|TRBV20-1|TRBJ2-1|few
CSARREGYEQFF
TGCAGTGCTAGGCGGGAGGGCTATGAGCAGTTCTTC
>NA|TRBV7-9|TRBJ2-1|NA
CASSLGRFGASSYNEQFF
TGTGCCAGCAGCTTAGGGCGCTTTGGCGCGAGCTCCTACAATGAGCAGTTCTTC
>NA|TRBV6-6|TRBJ1-5|NA
CAAQTINQPQHF
TGTGCCGCGCAAACCATTAATCAGCCCCAGCATTTT
>NA|TRBV29-1|TRBJ2-1|NA
CSVWGREQFF
TGCAGTGTTTGGGGGCGTGAGCAGTTCTTC
>NA|TRBV2|TRBJ2-4|NA
CASRLNIQYF
TGTGCCAGCAGACTAAACATTCAGTACTTC
>NA|TRBV30|TRBJ2-3|NA
CAWSVRSPDTQYF
TGTGCCTGGAGTGTACGGAGCCCAGATACGCAGTATTTT
>TRBD1|TRBV28|TRBJ1-2|NA
CASSLLGRDRDGYTF
TGTGCCAGCAGTTTATTAGGCCGGGACAGGGACGGCTACACCTTC
>NA|TRBV11-3|TRBJ1-1|NA
CASSRVGNTEAFF
TGTGCCAGCAGCCGAGTCGGCAACACTGAAGCTTTCTTT
>NA|TRBV27|TRBJ2-7|NA
CASSLRLFGYEQYF
TGTGCCAGCAGTTTACGGCTATTCGGGTACGAGCAGTACTTC
>NA|TRBV28|TRBJ2-7|few
CASSHGVGSEQYF
TGTGCCAGCAGTCACGGGGTGGGGAGCGAGCAGTACTTC
>TRBD1|TRBV27|TRBJ2-2|NA
CASSTGVNTGELFF
TGTGCCAGCTCAACAGGGGTTAACACCGGGGAGCTGTTTTTT
>NA|TRBV18|TRBJ2-3|few
CASSTAGKAARQYF
TGTGCCAGCTCAACAGCCGGGAAGGCGGCGAGGCAGTATTTT
>TRBD2|TRBV20-1|TRBJ2-3|few
CSARDLWREGPDTQYF
TGCAGTGCTAGAGATTTGTGGCGGGAGGGCCCGGATACGCAGTATTTT